The present TCR beta chain was sequenced within a study of cytomegalovirus exposure and HLA in healthy donors. Study-level results: It was found in a later analysis that first-cohort TCR clusters tended to co-occur in the 90 to 150 validation repertoires. Reportedly, diagnosis of cytomegalovirus status by the classifier showed high specificity and sensitivity.

Among the roughly 110 subjects of the validation cohort, separate from the approximately 660-subject first cohort, were the donors. This CDR3 contains 16 residues. The junction had 13 bases not matched to a gene; V was cut back by 4 bases and J by 5 bases. Germline values: CDR1 SGHRS, CDR2 YFSETQ. In regard to this clone: Its antigen is unknown.

The protocol was immunoSEQ multiplex PCR, while the TCRdb copy is restricted to in-frame clones and leaves out a portion. The sample gives some 140,000 clones, approximately 82% of which show up once; 25% to 30% is in the top ten. The receptor comes from a young man in good health and CMV-seropositive. The sequenced sample was PBMCs. The chain joins TRBV5-1 to TRBJ2-5; 8 positions match TRBD1. In nucleotides, the CDR3 is TGCGCCAGCAGCCTTCAGGGGCAGGGGGCAGGTGAGACCCAGTACTTC. Protein sequence: CASSLQGQGAGETQYF.